Listed below are T cell receptor beta chains from one sample, sequenced in a study of T cells in Graves' hyperthyroidism and ophthalmopathy. TCRdb re-called the multiplex PCR reads through MiXCR, storing one row per CDR3 protein. The sample has about 350,000 distinct CDR3 sequences, approximately 18% seen once. Sequenced material: blood. The receptors shown here come from a woman aged 35 to 49 with Graves' ophthalmopathy. Both conserved end residues are part of each CDR3. D genes are given only for firm matches. Size values are once, few and many counts, or a class for expanded clones, and some rows have none.

>TRBJ2-2|TRBV28|NA|many
CASSNALYTGELFF
TGTGCCAGCAGTAACGCCCTGTACACCGGGGAGCTGTTTTTT
>TRBJ2-3|TRBV19|TRBD2|many
CASRNLRLAAATDTQYF
TGTGCCAGTAGAAATCTACGACTAGCGGCGGCCACAGATACGCAGTATTTT
>TRBJ1-2|TRBV20-1|NA|NA
CSARDGVGGTSGYIF
TGCAGTGCTAGAGATGGGGTAGGGGGTACGAGTGGCTACATCTTC
>TRBJ2-1|TRBV6-4|TRBD2|many
CASSDSGTSSYNEQFF
TGTGCCAGCAGTGACTCCGGGACTAGCTCCTACAATGAGCAGTTCTTC
>TRBJ2-7|TRBV6-1|TRBD1|NA
CASSGTGPAYEQYF
TGTGCCAGCAGTGGGACAGGGCCGGCCTACGAGCAGTACTTC
>TRBJ2-7|TRBV10-3|TRBD2|many
CATTSGSIDEQYF
TGTGCCACCACTAGCGGGAGTATCGACGAGCAGTACTTC
>TRBJ1-1|TRBV7-2|TRBD1|many
CASHRLGTGVYEAFF
TGTGCCAGCCACCGATTGGGGACAGGGGTATACGAAGCTTTCTTT
>TRBJ2-3|TRBV5-1|TRBD2|few
CASTRRERSTDTRYF
TGCGCCAGCACAAGGCGGGAGCGGAGCACAGATACGCGGTATTTT
>TRBJ1-5|TRBV20-1|TRBD1|NA
CSAPPTGPDNQPQHF
TGCAGTGCTCCCCCGACAGGGCCAGATAATCAGCCCCAGCATTTT
>TRBJ2-6|TRBV12-5|NA|NA
CASGLVLGSGANVLTF
TGTGCTAGTGGTTTGGTACTTGGCTCTGGGGCCAACGTCCTGACTTTC
>TRBJ2-5|TRBV6-5|NA|NA
CASSYRPRETQYF
TGTGCCAGCAGTTACCGTCCCCGGGAGACCCAGTACTTC